This TCR beta chain was captured by sequencing in a study of control samples from healthy donors and cancer patients. The CDR3 is 12 amino acids. V was pared by 8 bases and J by 2 bases, with 9 bases between. Sequenced by immunoSEQ multiplex PCR; TCRdb stores in-frame clones only, minus some. The sample includes fewer than 250,000 clones, roughly nine tenths of them seen just once. J is TRBJ1-1 and V is TRBV12-3 or TRBV12-4, with no clear D. The clonotype originates from a man aged 25 to 40 in good health. The sample was blood. The CDR3 nucleotides read TGTGCCAGCTACAGCATTAACACTGAAGCTTTCTTT. It is translated as CASYSINTEAFF.